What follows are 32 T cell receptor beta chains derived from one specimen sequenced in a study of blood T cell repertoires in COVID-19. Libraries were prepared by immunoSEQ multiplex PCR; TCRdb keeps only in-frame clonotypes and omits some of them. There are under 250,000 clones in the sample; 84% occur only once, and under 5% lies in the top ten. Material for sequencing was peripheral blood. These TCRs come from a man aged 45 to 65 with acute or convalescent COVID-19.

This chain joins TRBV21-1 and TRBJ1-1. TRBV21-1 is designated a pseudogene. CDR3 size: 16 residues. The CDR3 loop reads CASSKISGEAQVGAFF. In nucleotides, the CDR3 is TGTGCCAGCAGCAAAATATCGGGGGAGGCCCAGGTCGGAGCTTTCTTT.

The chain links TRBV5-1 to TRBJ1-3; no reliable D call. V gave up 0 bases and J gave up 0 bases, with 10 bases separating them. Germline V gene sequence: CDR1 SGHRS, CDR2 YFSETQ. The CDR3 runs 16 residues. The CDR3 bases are TGCGCCAGCAGCTTGGGAGGTCCGTCCTCTGGAAACACCATATATTTT. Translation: CASSLGGPSSGNTIYF.

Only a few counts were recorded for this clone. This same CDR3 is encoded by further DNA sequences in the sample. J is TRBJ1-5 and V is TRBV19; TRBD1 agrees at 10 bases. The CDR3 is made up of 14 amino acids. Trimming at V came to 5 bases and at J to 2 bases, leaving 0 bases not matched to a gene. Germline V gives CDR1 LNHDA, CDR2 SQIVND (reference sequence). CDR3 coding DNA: TGTGCCAGTAGTGGGACAGGGGGCAATCAGCCCCAGCATTTT. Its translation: CASSGTGGNQPQHF. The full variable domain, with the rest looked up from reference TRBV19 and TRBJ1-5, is DGGITQSPKYLFRKEGQNVTLSCEQNLNHDAMYWYRQDPGQGLRLIYYSQIVNDFQKGDIAEGYSVSREKKESFPLTVTSAQKNPTAFYLCASSGTGGNQPQHFGDGTRLSIL.

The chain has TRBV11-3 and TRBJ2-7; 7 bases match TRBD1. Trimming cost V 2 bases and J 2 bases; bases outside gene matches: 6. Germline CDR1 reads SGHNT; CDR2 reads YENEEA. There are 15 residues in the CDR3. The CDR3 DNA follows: TGTGCCAGCAGCTTAAGTCCCCAGGGGGCCTACGAGCAGTACTTC. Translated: CASSLSPQGAYEQYF.

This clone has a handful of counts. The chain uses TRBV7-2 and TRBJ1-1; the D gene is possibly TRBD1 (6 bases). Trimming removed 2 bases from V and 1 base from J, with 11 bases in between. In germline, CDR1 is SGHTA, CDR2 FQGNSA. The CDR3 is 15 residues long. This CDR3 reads CASSLQGFGNTEAFF. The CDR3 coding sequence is TGTGCCAGCAGCTTACAGGGGTTTGGGAACACTGAAGCTTTCTTT.

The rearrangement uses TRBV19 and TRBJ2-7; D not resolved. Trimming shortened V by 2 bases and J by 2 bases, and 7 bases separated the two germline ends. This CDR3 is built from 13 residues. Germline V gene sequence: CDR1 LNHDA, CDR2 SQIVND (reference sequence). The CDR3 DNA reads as TGTGCCAGTAGTATAAGCCTTGCCTACGAGCAGTACTTC. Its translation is CASSISLAYEQYF.

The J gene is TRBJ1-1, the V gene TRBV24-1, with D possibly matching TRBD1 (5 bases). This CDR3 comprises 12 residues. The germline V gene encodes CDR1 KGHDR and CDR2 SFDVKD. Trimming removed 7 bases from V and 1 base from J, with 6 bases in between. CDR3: CATRGQNTEAFF. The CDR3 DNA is TGTGCCACCAGAGGACAGAACACTGAAGCTTTCTTT.

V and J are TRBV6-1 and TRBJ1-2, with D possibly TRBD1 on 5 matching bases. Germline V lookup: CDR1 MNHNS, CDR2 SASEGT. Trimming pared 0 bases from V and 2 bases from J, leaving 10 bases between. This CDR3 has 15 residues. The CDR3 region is CASSEARGTNYGYTF. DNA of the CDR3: TGTGCCAGCAGTGAAGCGCGGGGCACCAACTATGGCTACACCTTC.

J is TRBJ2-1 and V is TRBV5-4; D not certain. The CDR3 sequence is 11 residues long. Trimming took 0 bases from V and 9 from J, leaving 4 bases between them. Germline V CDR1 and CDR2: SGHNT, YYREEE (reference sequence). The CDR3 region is CASSLAGEQFF. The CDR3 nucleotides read TGTGCCAGCAGCTTGGCGGGTGAGCAGTTCTTC.

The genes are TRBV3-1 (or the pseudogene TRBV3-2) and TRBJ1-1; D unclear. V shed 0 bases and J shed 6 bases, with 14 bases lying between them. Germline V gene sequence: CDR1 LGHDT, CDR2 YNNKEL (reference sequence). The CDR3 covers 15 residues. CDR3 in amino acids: CASSQDLPPRAEAFF. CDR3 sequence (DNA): TGTGCCAGCAGCCAAGATTTGCCCCCGAGGGCTGAAGCTTTCTTT.

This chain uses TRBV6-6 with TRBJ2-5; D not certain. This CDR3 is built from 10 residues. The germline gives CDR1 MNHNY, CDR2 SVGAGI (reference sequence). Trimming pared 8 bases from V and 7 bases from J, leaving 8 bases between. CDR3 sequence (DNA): TGTGCCAGCTCCGCCGGGACCCAGTACTTC. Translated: CASSAGTQYF.

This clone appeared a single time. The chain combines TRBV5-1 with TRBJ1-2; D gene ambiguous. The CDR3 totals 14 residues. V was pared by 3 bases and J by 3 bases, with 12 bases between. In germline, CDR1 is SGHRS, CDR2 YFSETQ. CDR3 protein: CASSWRGSDYGYTF. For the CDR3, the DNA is TGCGCCAGCAGCTGGCGGGGAAGCGACTATGGCTACACCTTC.

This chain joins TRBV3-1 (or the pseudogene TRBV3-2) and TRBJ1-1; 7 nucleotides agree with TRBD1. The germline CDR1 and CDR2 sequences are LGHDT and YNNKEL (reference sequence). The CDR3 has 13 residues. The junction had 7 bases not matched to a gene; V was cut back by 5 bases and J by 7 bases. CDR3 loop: CASSYTGAREAFF. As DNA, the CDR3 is TGTGCCAGCAGCTATACAGGGGCTCGTGAAGCTTTCTTT.

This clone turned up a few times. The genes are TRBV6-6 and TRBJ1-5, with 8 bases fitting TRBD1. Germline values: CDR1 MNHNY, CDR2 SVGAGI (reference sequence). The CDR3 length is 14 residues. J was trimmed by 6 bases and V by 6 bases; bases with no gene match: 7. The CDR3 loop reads CASSHPQGGQPQHF. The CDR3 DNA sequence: TGTGCCAGCAGCCACCCACAGGGGGGTCAGCCCCAGCATTTT.

The CDR3 sequence is CASSLAGQYYSYEQYF. In DNA form, the CDR3 reads TGTGCCAGCAGCTTAGCGGGACAGTATTATTCCTACGAGCAGTACTTC. V gene TRBV13 combines with J gene TRBJ2-7, with TRBD1 identical over 7 bases. Germline-derived CDR1 and CDR2 are PRHDT and FYEKMQ (reference sequence). The CDR3 has 16 residues. The J segment lost 1 base and the V segment lost 1 base, leaving 7 bases of the junction unmatched.

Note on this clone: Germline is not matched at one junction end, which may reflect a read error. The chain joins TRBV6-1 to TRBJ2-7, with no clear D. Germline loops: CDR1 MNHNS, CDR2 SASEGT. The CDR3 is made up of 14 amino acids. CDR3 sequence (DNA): TGTGCCAGCAGTGAAACCGGGTCCTCCTATGAGCAGTACTTC. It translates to CASSETGSSYEQYF.

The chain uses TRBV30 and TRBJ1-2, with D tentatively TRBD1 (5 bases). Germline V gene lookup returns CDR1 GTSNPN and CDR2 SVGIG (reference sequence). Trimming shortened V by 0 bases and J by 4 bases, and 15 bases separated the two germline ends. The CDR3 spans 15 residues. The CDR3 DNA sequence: TGTGCCTGGAGTGTATCACTGTCGACAGTCTATGGCTACACCTTC. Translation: CAWSVSLSTVYGYTF.

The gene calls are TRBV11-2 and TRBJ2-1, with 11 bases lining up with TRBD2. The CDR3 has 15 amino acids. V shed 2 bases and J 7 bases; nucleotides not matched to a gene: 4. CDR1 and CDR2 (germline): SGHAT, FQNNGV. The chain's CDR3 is CASSLRLAGGNEQFF. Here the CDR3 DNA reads TGTGCCAGCAGCTTACGGCTAGCGGGGGGTAATGAGCAGTTCTTC.

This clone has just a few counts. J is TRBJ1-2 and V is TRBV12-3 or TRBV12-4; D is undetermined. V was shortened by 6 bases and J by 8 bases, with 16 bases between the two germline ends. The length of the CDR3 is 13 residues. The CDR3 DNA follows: TGTGCCAGCAGCCGGCTTTTCGGGAGCGGCTACACCTTC. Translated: CASSRLFGSGYTF.

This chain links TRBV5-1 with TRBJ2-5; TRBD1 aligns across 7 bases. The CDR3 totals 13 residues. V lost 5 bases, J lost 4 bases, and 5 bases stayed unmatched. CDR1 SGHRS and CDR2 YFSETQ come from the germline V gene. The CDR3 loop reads CASSQQGRETQYF. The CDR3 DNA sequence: TGCGCCAGCAGTCAACAGGGGAGAGAGACCCAGTACTTC. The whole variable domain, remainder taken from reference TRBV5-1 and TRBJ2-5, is KAGVTQTPRYLIKTRGQQVTLSCSPISGHRSVSWYQQTPGQGLQFLFEYFSETQRNKGNFPGRFSGRQFSNSRSEMNVSTLELGDSALYLCASSQQGRETQYFGPGTRLLVL.

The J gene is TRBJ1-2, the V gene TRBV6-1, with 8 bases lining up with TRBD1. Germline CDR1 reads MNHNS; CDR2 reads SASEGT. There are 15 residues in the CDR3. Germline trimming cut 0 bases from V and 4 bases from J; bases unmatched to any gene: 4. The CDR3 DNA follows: TGTGCCAGCAGTGAAGCGCAGGGGGCTGGCTATGGCTACACCTTC. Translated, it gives CASSEAQGAGYGYTF.

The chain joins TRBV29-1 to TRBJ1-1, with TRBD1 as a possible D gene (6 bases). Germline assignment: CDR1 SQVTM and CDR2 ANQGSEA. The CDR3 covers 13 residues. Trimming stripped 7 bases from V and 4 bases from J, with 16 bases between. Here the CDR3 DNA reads TGCAGCGGGGGGGGACATCCAACCACTGAAGCTTTCTTT. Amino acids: CSGGGHPTTEAFF.

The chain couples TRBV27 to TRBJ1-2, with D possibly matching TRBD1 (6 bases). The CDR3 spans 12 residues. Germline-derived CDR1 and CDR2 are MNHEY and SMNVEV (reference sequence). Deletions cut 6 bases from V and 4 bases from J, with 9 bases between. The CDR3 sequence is CASRGQTYGYTF. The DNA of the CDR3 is TGTGCCAGCAGAGGACAGACCTATGGCTACACCTTC.

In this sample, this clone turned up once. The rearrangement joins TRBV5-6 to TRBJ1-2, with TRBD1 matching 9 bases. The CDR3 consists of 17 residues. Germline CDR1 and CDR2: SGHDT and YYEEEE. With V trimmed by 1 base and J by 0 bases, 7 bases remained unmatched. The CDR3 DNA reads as TGTGCCAGCAGCTTGATTACAGGGGGCGTATCTAACTATGGCTACACCTTC. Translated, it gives CASSLITGGVSNYGYTF. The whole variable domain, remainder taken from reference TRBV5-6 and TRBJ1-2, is DAGVTQSPTHLIKTRGQQVTLRCSPKSGHDTVSWYQQALGQGPQFIFQYYEEEERQRGNFPDRFSGHQFPNYSSELNVNALLLGDSALYLCASSLITGGVSNYGYTFGSGTRLTVV.

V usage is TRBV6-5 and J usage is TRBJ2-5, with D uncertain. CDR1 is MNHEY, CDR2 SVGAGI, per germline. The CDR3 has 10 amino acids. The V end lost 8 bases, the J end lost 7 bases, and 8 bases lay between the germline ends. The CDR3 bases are TGTGCCAGCTCCGCCGGGACCCAGTACTTC. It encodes CASSAGTQYF.

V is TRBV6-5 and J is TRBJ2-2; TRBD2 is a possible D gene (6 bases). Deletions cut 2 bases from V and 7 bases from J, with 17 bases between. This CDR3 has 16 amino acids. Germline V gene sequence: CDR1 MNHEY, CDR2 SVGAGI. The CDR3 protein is CASSYGTPGKGGELFF. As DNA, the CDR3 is TGTGCCAGCAGTTACGGGACTCCCGGCAAGGGCGGGGAGCTGTTTTTT.

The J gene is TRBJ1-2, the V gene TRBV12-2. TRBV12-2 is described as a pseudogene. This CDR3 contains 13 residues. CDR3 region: CASRSGDHYGYTF. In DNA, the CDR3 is TGTGCAAGTCGCTCGGGGGATCACTATGGCTACACCTTC.

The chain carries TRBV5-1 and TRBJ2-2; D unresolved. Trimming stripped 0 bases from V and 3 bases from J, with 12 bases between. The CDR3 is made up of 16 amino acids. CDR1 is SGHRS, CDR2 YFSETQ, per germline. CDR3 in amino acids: CASSLADRRDTGELFF. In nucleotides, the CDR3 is TGCGCCAGCAGCTTGGCCGATCGCCGGGACACCGGGGAGCTGTTTTTT.

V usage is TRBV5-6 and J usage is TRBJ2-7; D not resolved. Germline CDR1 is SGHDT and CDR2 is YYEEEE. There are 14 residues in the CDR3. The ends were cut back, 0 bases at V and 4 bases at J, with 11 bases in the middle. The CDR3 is CASSLVAHPYEQYF. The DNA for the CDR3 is TGTGCCAGCAGCTTGGTGGCCCATCCTTACGAGCAGTACTTC.

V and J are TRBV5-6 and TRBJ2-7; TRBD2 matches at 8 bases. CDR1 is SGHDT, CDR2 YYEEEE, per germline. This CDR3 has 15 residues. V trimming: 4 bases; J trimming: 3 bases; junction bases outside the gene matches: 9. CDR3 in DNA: TGTGCCAGCAGCCGGCCAGGACTAGCTGTCTACGAGCAGTACTTC. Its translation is CASSRPGLAVYEQYF.

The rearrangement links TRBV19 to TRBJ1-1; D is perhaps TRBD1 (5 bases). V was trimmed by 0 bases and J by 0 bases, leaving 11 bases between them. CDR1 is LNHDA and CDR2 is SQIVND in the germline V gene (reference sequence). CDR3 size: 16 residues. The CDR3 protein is CASSIDGRTMNTEAFF. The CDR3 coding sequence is TGTGCCAGTAGTATAGATGGGAGGACAATGAACACTGAAGCTTTCTTT.

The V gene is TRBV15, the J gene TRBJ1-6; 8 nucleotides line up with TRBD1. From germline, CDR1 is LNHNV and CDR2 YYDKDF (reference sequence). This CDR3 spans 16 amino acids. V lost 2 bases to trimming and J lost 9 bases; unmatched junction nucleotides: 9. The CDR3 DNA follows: TGTGCCACCAGCAGACCTGGGACAGGCGGAGGTTCACCCCTCCACTTT. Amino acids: CATSRPGTGGGSPLHF.